The 20 T cell receptor beta chains below come from one sample, sequenced in a study of blood T cell repertoires in COVID-19. The protocol was immunoSEQ multiplex PCR, while the TCRdb copy is restricted to in-frame clones and leaves out a portion. The data contain around 250,000 clones, more than 80% of them singletons. Sample: PBMCs or T cells enriched from blood (not recorded which). Receptors originate from a woman aged 25-40 years with acute COVID-19.

This rearrangement joins TRBV3-1 (or the pseudogene TRBV3-2) to TRBJ1-3; D is unresolved. V lost 4 bases and J lost 2, with 9 bases in between. Per the germline V gene, CDR1 is LGHDT and CDR2 is YNNKEL (reference sequence). There are 14 residues in the CDR3. Written as DNA, the CDR3 is TGTGCCAGCAGCCCCGAGGCGGCTGGAAACACCATATATTTT. Its translation: CASSPEAAGNTIYF.

The chain couples TRBV15 to TRBJ2-6; D gene uncertain. V lost 3 bases and J 0 bases, leaving 9 bases between the germline ends. Germline CDR1 is LNHNV and CDR2 is YYDKDF (reference sequence). The CDR3 runs 16 residues. The CDR3 spells CATSRTPGSGANVLTF. CDR3 DNA sequence: TGTGCCACCAGCAGGACCCCGGGCTCTGGGGCCAACGTCCTGACTTTC.

This chain joins TRBV25-1 and TRBJ1-3; the match to TRBD1 covers 8 bases. The V segment lost 3 bases and the J segment 0 bases; nucleotides outside the gene matches: 7. The CDR3 runs 17 residues. Germline V gives CDR1 MGHDK, CDR2 SYGVNS. CDR3 nucleotides: TGTGCCAGCAGTGATAGCCCAGGGGGCAGCTCTGGAAACACCATATATTTT. This encodes CASSDSPGGSSGNTIYF.

The rearrangement links TRBV29-1 to TRBJ2-1; the D gene is possibly TRBD2 (5 bases). V lost 6 bases, J lost 8 bases, and 17 bases lay in between. In germline, CDR1 is SQVTM, CDR2 ANQGSEA. There are 13 residues in the CDR3. CDR3 protein: CSVHSAERYEQFF. CDR3 coding DNA: TGCAGCGTCCATAGTGCAGAGCGGTATGAGCAGTTCTTC.

V is TRBV6-5 and J is TRBJ1-4; TRBD1 is a possible D gene (6 bases). The germline gives CDR1 MNHEY, CDR2 SVGAGI. This CDR3 is 15 amino acids long. V was trimmed by 5 bases and J by 5 bases, leaving 15 bases between them. The CDR3 here is CASSPNRDPNEKLFF. CDR3 DNA sequence: TGTGCCAGCAGTCCAAACAGGGACCCAAATGAAAAACTGTTTTTT.

The V call is TRBV27, the J call TRBJ1-1; D is unclear. From germline, CDR1 is MNHEY and CDR2 SMNVEV (reference sequence). The length of the CDR3 is 14 residues. Trimming took off 5 bases at V and 3 bases at J, with 13 bases between the two ends. The CDR3 DNA reads as TGTGCCAGCAGTCTAAAGAGTGGTTACACTGAAGCTTTCTTT. Encoded protein: CASSLKSGYTEAFF.

This clone occurred a few times. The chain joins TRBV2 to TRBJ2-6, with TRBD1 matching over 11 bases. The junction had 3 bases not matched to a gene; V was cut back by 5 bases and J by 0 bases. CDR3 size: 17 residues. Per germline, CDR1 SNHLY and CDR2 FYNNEI. The CDR3 sequence: CASSPGTGGSGANVLTF. DNA for the CDR3: TGTGCCAGCAGTCCCGGGACAGGGGGCTCTGGGGCCAACGTCCTGACTTTC.

V and J are TRBV2 and TRBJ2-4, with D possibly being TRBD1 (6 bases). This CDR3 has 12 amino acids. Germline CDR1 SNHLY, CDR2 FYNNEI. The germline V and J ends were trimmed by 5 bases and 5 bases, with 7 bases remaining between them. As DNA, the CDR3 is TGTGCCAGCAGTAGGACAGAAAACATTCAGTACTTC. The encoded protein is CASSRTENIQYF.

This chain joins TRBV24-1 and TRBJ2-5, with 7 bases aligning to TRBD1. The germline V gene encodes CDR1 KGHDR and CDR2 SFDVKD. The CDR3 is 15 amino acids. V shed 5 bases and J 6 bases; nucleotides not matched to a gene: 11. The CDR3 here is CATSAHSGTAKTQYF. The CDR3 bases are TGTGCCACCAGTGCCCATTCTGGGACAGCTAAGACCCAGTACTTC.

This clone was observed a handful of times. The CDR3 DNA follows: TGCAGCGGGGGGACTAGCGGGATTTCCGGGGAGCTGTTTTTT. It yields the protein CSGGTSGISGELFF. This chain joins TRBV29-1 and TRBJ2-2, with 13 bases matching TRBD2. V lost 7 bases to trimming and J lost 6 bases; unmatched junction nucleotides: 5. Per the germline V gene, CDR1 is SQVTM and CDR2 is ANQGSEA. CDR3 length: 14 residues.

This chain connects TRBV28 to TRBJ1-2; 8 bases match TRBD1. V lost 6 bases to trimming and J lost 3 bases; unmatched junction nucleotides: 9. Germline assignment: CDR1 MDHEN and CDR2 SYDVKM. The CDR3 contains 15 residues. The DNA for the CDR3 is TGTGCCAGCAGGAAGGACAGGGTAGTTTACTATGGCTACACCTTC. Residues: CASRKDRVVYYGYTF.

This clone has a handful of counts. The rearrangement joins TRBV29-1 to TRBJ2-5; 10 bases line up with TRBD2. Germline V CDR1 and CDR2: SQVTM, ANQGSEA. CDR3 size: 16 residues. The V and J ends lost 1 base and 2 bases, in that order; junction bases with no gene match: 7. The CDR3 DNA reads as TGCAGCGTTGAAGGAGGGGCTAGCGGGAGTCAAGAGACCCAGTACTTC. Residues: CSVEGGASGSQETQYF.

This chain joins TRBV5-5 and TRBJ1-2, with 10 bases that match TRBD1. In germline, CDR1 is SGHKS, CDR2 YYEKEE (reference sequence). Trimming took 1 base from V and 4 from J; bases not matched to a gene: 7. The CDR3 is made up of 16 amino acids. This CDR3 reads CASSLSRQGAPYGYTF. CDR3 DNA sequence: TGTGCCAGCAGCTTGTCTCGACAGGGGGCTCCCTATGGCTACACCTTC.

The CDR3 DNA reads as TGTGCCAGCAGTTCCCCGGGACAGGCAAAGTATGGCTACACCTTC. It encodes CASSSPGQAKYGYTF. The rearrangement uses TRBV27 and TRBJ1-2; 8 nucleotides align to TRBD1. The CDR3 extends over 15 amino acids. J gave up 5 bases and V 4 bases, and 9 bases lay outside the gene matches. CDR1 and CDR2 (germline): MNHEY, SMNVEV (reference sequence).

The chain couples TRBV6-5 to TRBJ1-1; D uncertain. Germline V CDR1 and CDR2: MNHEY, SVGAGI. Trimming stripped 6 bases from V and 11 bases from J, with 16 bases between. The CDR3 runs 12 residues. The DNA of the CDR3 is TGTGCCAGCAGGTCGTCGGGGTCCGAGGCTTTCTTT. This translates into CASRSSGSEAFF.

The chain employs TRBV4-2 and TRBJ2-6, with 9 bases fitting TRBD1. Germline lookup yields CDR1 LGHNA and CDR2 YNFKEQ. The V gene end was trimmed by 3 bases and the J gene end by 0 bases; junction bases not matched to a gene: 6. The CDR3 covers 18 residues. The CDR3, as DNA: TGTGCCAGCAGCCAGGGACAGGGCCCATTCTCTGGGGCCAACGTCCTGACTTTC. Translation gives CASSQGQGPFSGANVLTF.

V gene TRBV6-4 combines with J gene TRBJ2-1; D is uncertain. CDR1 is MRHNA and CDR2 is SNTAGT in the germline V gene. This CDR3 has 13 residues. V lost 5 bases to trimming and J lost 7 bases, with 12 bases between them. In DNA form, the CDR3 reads TGTGCCAGCAGTCCCCAACAGAAAAATGAGCAGTTCTTC. Its protein is CASSPQQKNEQFF.

The CDR3 bases are TGTGCCACTCAGCGGGAGGGCCGCTACGAGCAGTACTTC. Translating it yields CATQREGRYEQYF. This chain joins TRBV6-5 and TRBJ2-7; 10 bases map to TRBD2. Germline-derived CDR1 and CDR2 are MNHEY and SVGAGI. The CDR3 contains 13 residues. Germline trimming cut 10 bases from V and 3 bases from J; bases unmatched to any gene: 6.

On this clone itself: The junction departs from the called germline gene at one end, perhaps through a read error. The V and J genes are TRBV7-2 and TRBJ2-1; 7 nucleotides match TRBD2. The CDR3 contains 15 residues. Germline CDR1 is SGHTA and CDR2 is FQGNSA. The CDR3 here is CASSLAGGPYNEQFF. The CDR3, as DNA: TGTGCCAGCAGCTTAGCGGGAGGGCCCTATAATGAGCAGTTCTTC.

The genes are TRBV15 and TRBJ1-3; the D is unclear. Germline V CDR1 and CDR2: LNHNV, YYDKDF (reference sequence). V lost 3 bases, J lost 4 bases, and 4 bases lay in between. The length of the CDR3 is 12 residues. The CDR3 bases are TGTGCCACCAGCAGGGAGGGAAACACCATATATTTT. Its translation is CATSREGNTIYF. The entire variable domain, with the rest obtained from reference TRBV15 and TRBJ1-3, is as follows: DAMVIQNPRYQVTQFGKPVTLSCSQTLNHNVMYWYQQKSSQAPKLLFHYYDKDFNNEADTPDNFQSRRPNTSFCFLDIRSPGLGDTAMYLCATSREGNTIYFGEGSWLTVV.